These T cell receptor beta chains were read from a single sample in a study of T cells in Graves' hyperthyroidism and ophthalmopathy. TCRdb passed the multiplex PCR reads through MiXCR, listing each CDR3 protein once. The table records about 570,000 distinct CDR3 sequences, just over 45% of them present only once. Sequencing was performed on peripheral blood or thyroid tissue (not recorded which). These receptors came from an adult woman with Graves' disease, either hyperthyroidism or ophthalmopathy (not recorded which). Both conserved end residues are part of each CDR3. A D gene is named only where the DNA matches it firmly. Where a row states a size, it is once, few, many or the class of an expanded clone; other rows omit it.

size: many
V: TRBV5-1
J: TRBJ1-4
D: TRBD1
CDR3: CASSLAPDRGKEKLFF
DNA: TGCGCCAGCAGCTTGGCCCCAGACAGGGGTAAAGAAAAACTGTTTTTT

size: once
V: TRBV7-9
J: TRBJ1-2
D: .
CDR3: CASSLDGGLGTQPPVYGYTF
DNA: TGTGCCAGCAGCTTAGACGGGGGGCTAGGTACTCAGCCCCCCGTCTATGGCTACACCTTC

size: .
V: TRBV20-1
J: TRBJ2-7
D: .
CDR3: CSARGQSYEQYF
DNA: TGCAGTGCTCGTGGACAGAGCTACGAGCAGTACTTC

size: many
V: TRBV7-9
J: TRBJ1-2
D: .
CDR3: CASSLIGGYGYTF
DNA: TGTGCCAGCAGCTTAATCGGCGGGTATGGCTACACCTTC

size: few
V: TRBV2
J: TRBJ2-7
D: .
CDR3: CASRGLGGYEQYF
DNA: TGTGCCAGCAGGGGGCTCGGAGGCTACGAGCAGTACTTC

size: .
V: TRBV24-1
J: TRBJ1-5
D: .
CDR3: CATSDWTDQPQHF
DNA: TGTGCCACCAGTGATTGGACCGATCAGCCCCAGCATTTT

size: .
V: TRBV11-2
J: TRBJ2-3
D: .
CDR3: CASSLKIFTDTQYF
DNA: TGTGCCAGCAGCTTAAAAATTTTCACAGATACGCAGTATTTT

size: many
V: TRBV29-1
J: TRBJ1-2
D: .
CDR3: CSVEVGSYGYTF
DNA: TGCAGCGTTGAGGTGGGGTCCTATGGCTACACCTTC

size: many
V: TRBV10-3
J: TRBJ1-5
D: .
CDR3: CAISEGGGRGQPQHF
DNA: TGTGCCATCAGTGAGGGGGGGGGGCGCGGTCAGCCCCAGCATTTT

size: .
V: TRBV28
J: TRBJ1-1
D: TRBD1
CDR3: CASSSRQGSNTEAFF
DNA: TGTGCCAGCAGTAGTAGACAGGGGTCGAACACTGAAGCTTTCTTT

size: .
V: TRBV28
J: TRBJ2-5
D: .
CDR3: CASSLLVETQETQYF
DNA: TGTGCCAGCAGTTTGTTAGTCGAGACCCAAGAGACCCAGTACTTC

size: few
V: TRBV28
J: TRBJ1-3
D: TRBD1
CDR3: CASSLYRGAGNTIYF
DNA: TGTGCCAGCAGCTTATACAGGGGGGCTGGAAACACCATATATTTT

size: many
V: TRBV16
J: TRBJ2-6
D: .
CDR3: CASSPIGASGANVLTF
DNA: TGTGCCAGCAGCCCCATCGGGGCCTCTGGGGCCAACGTCCTGACTTTC

size: .
V: TRBV10-3
J: TRBJ1-2
D: .
CDR3: CAISDHRPGNTF
DNA: TGTGCCATCAGTGACCATCGACCTGGAAACACCTTC

size: many
V: TRBV5-1
J: TRBJ1-1
D: .
CDR3: CASSSTGPGSEAFF
DNA: TGCGCCAGCAGCTCAACGGGCCCGGGCTCTGAAGCTTTCTTT

size: .
V: TRBV27
J: TRBJ1-2
D: .
CDR3: CASSRGEGYTF
DNA: TGCGCCAGCTCTAGAGGGGAAGGCTACACCTTC

size: once
V: TRBV2
J: TRBJ1-2
D: .
CDR3: CASSELRGSSYGYTF
DNA: TGTGCCAGCAGTGAATTACGGGGGAGTTCTTACGGCTACACCTTC

size: many
V: TRBV12-3/TRBV12-4
J: TRBJ1-1
D: TRBD1
CDR3: CASGRQGYTEAFF
DNA: TGTGCCAGCGGGAGACAGGGCTACACTGAAGCTTTCTTT

size: .
V: TRBV3-1
J: TRBJ2-2
D: .
CDR3: CASSQSGDWGELFF
DNA: TGTGCCAGCAGCCAATCAGGGGACTGGGGGGAGCTGTTTTTT

size: once
V: TRBV2
J: TRBJ1-6
D: .
CDR3: CASRLGNGNSPLHF
DNA: TGTGCCAGCCGCTTGGGGAATGGTAATTCACCCCTCCACTTT

size: many
V: TRBV10-1
J: TRBJ1-1
D: .
CDR3: CASSESRGAEAFF
DNA: TGCGCCAGCAGTGAGTCAAGGGGCGCTGAAGCTTTCTTT

size: many
V: TRBV27
J: TRBJ1-2
D: TRBD1
CDR3: CASALDRGYGYTF
DNA: TGTGCCAGCGCCTTGGACAGGGGCTATGGCTACACCTTC

size: few
V: TRBV2
J: TRBJ2-5
D: .
CDR3: CASSGGKVGRDF
DNA: TGTGCCAGCAGTGGGGGAAAGGTGGGCCGAGACTTC

size: .
V: TRBV24-1
J: TRBJ2-2
D: TRBD1
CDR3: CATSDPTGAAGELFF
DNA: TGTGCCACCAGTGACCCGACAGGGGCGGCCGGGGAGCTGTTTTTT